This T cell receptor (beta chain) appears in the sequencing data of a study of cytomegalovirus exposure and HLA in healthy donors. The study's findings and limits: Differences between HLA loci emerged in a later analysis of TCR association rates, with DRB1 most and HLA-C fewest. The later analysis indicated that the majority of CMV-associated TCR beta chains appeared HLA-restricted. Owing to their indistinguishability, certain V segments, notably TRBV6-2 and TRBV6-3, were excluded. Later on, an analysis found that several of the most significant clusters appeared to be linked to common viral pathogens, which included parvovirus B19.

With respect to this clone: What it binds is not known.

The PCR used 60 Vbeta and 13 Jbeta primers. The data were produced by immunoSEQ multiplex PCR, yet TCRdb's version contains in-frame clones alone and is incomplete. This listing includes around 74,000 clones. The CDR3 extends over 16 amino acids. Trimming left V 0 bases short and J 3 bases short, with 14 bases between. Germline CDR1 MNHEY, CDR2 SVGAGI. The sequenced material came from PBMCs. The clonotype was recovered from a man in his thirties or forties in good health and CMV-seronegative. The chain has TRBV6-5 and TRBJ1-1; D remains unclear. Written as DNA, the CDR3 is TGTGCCAGCAGTTACTCGAACCTAGCAGAGCACACTGAAGCTTTCTTT. Translating gives CASSYSNLAEHTEAFF.